This TCR beta chain emerged from a study of blood T cell repertoires in COVID-19. Study-level information: COVID-19 samples collected from the United States, Italy and Spain covered acute and convalescent phases. T cells, B-cell-depleted T cells, or PBMCs provided the cDNA or gDNA that served as material.

The authors' processing: From reference gene primer amplification, estimates of nucleated cell counts were derived. TCRdb's table, derived via immunoSEQ multiplex PCR, lists solely in-frame clones and lacks some. Clone size and the V and J calls come from that table; the DNA yielded D and trimming. The data contain more than 85,000 clones, around 83% of them singletons. The trim removed 3 bases at V and 0 bases at J, leaving 3 bases unmatched. The CDR3 is made up of 15 amino acids. In germline, CDR1 is SGHRS, CDR2 YFSETQ. The TCR sequence derives from a woman of 80 years or more with acute or convalescent COVID-19. The chain is built from TRBV5-1 and TRBJ2-1; 7 positions agree with TRBD2. What was sequenced was peripheral blood. The CDR3 DNA follows: TGCGCCAGCAGCTCGGGACTAACCTCCTACAATGAGCAGTTCTTC. Amino acids: CASSSGLTSYNEQFF. Full variable domain (missing parts from reference TRBV5-1 and TRBJ2-1): KAGVTQTPRYLIKTRGQQVTLSCSPISGHRSVSWYQQTPGQGLQFLFEYFSETQRNKGNFPGRFSGRQFSNSRSEMNVSTLELGDSALYLCASSSGLTSYNEQFFGPGTRLTVL.